This entry describes one T cell receptor (beta chain). Ten or more counts support this clone. Its antigen target is currently unknown. Base quality data are lacking; no much larger clone is found one base away. No treatment had been received by any patient before thyroid surgery. The study retrospectively analysed patient clinical samples collected from 2012 to 2018 using T-cell receptor beta sequencing. The method was PCR. The reads were generated on an Illumina HiSeq 4000. High-throughput sequencing was used to profile the TCR beta-chain CDR3 region of each patient. Turning to the authors' computational methods: A classifier to discriminate distant-metastatic papillary thyroid cancer patients was built from CDR3 differences across clinicopathological groups. The Shannon index was used to assess repertoire diversity, and the Morisita-Horn index was used to assess tumor-blood repertoire similarity. TCRdb passed the public sequencing reads through fastp at Q25 and MiXCR, retaining productive beta sequences. These V and J calls derive from TCRdb rather than the authors' analysis. The sample has 30,000 or so clones on record, 20% to 30% of them singletons. The ten biggest clones cover 2% to 3% of the sample.

The sample originates from a study of metastatic and nonmetastatic thyroid tumors (TCRdb year 2020). In terms of the full investigation: Repertoires were compared across peripheral blood and tumor or nodule tissue samples from malignant and benign thyroid patients. What the research found in general, with its limitations: In both blood and tumor samples, TCR beta diversity was reported to be significantly higher in malignant tumors than in benign nodules.

The CDR3, from cysteine to phenylalanine, totals 15 residues. The retained sequence is limited to the CDR3, 45 bases, with the frame set at the first base. CDR1 and CDR2, per the germline V gene, are SGHVS and FNYEAQ. V is trimmed back by 5 bases and J by 6 bases, and the junction contains 8 bases that no gene match accounts for. The specimen was blood. The chain links TRBV7-6 with TRBJ2-7, with 12 bases matching TRBD2. This sequence was found in a female donor with papillary thyroid cancer or a benign thyroid nodule (not recorded which). Some clones in this sample may be carry-over from other donors' samples. The encoded CDR3 is CASSPLAGGPGEQYF. The sequenced DNA is TGTGCCAGCAGCCCGCTAGCGGGAGGGCCGGGCGAGCAGTACTTC.